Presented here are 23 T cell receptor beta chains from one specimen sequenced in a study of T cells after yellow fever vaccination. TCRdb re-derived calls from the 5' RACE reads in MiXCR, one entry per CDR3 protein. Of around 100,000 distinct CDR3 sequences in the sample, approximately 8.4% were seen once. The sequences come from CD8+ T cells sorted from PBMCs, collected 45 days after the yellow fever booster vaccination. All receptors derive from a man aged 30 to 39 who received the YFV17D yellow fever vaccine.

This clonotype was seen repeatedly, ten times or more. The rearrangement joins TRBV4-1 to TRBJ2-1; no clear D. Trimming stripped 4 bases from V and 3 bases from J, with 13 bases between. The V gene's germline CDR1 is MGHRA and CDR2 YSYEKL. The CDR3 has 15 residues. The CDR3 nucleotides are TGCGCCAGCAGCCCCGCTAGGCGTGGCTACAATGAGCAGTTCTTC. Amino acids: CASSPARRGYNEQFF.

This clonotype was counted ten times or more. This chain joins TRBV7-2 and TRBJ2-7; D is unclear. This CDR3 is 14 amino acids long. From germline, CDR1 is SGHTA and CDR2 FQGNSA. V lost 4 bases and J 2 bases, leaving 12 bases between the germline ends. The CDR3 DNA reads TGTGCCAGCAGCTCACCCATAAGAACCTACGAGCAGTACTTC. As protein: CASSSPIRTYEQYF.

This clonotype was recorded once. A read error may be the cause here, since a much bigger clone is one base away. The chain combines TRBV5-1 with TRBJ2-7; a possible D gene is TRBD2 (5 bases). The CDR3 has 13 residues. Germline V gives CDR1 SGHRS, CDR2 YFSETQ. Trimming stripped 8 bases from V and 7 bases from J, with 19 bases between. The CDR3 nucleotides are TGCGCCAGTGGACTGAACTCCTACGATGAGCAGTACTTC. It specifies CASGLNSYDEQYF.

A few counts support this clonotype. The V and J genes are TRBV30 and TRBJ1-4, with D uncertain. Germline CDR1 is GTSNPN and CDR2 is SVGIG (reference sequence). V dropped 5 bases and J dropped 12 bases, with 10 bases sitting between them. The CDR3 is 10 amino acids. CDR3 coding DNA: TGTGCCTGGGGGTATGCTGAACTGTTTTTT. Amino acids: CAWGYAELFF.

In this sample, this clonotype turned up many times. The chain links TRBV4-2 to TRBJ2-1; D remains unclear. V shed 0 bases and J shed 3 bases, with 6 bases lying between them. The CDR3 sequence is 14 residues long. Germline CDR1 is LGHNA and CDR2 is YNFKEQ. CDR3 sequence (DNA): TGTGCCAGCAGCCAAGAACACAACTACAATGAGCAGTTCTTC. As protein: CASSQEHNYNEQFF.

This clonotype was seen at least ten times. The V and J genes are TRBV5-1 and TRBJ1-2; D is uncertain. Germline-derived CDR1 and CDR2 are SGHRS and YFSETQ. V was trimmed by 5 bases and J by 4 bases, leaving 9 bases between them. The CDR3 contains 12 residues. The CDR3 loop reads CASSSTGYGYTF. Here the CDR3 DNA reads TGCGCCAGCAGTAGCACGGGCTATGGCTACACCTTC.

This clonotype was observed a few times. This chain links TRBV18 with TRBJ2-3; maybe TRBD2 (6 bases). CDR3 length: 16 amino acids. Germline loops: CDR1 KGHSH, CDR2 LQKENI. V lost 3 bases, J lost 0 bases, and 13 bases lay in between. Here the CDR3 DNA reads TGTGCCAGCTCACCCGCCCGGGGGACTAGCACAGATACGCAGTATTTT. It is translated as CASSPARGTSTDTQYF.

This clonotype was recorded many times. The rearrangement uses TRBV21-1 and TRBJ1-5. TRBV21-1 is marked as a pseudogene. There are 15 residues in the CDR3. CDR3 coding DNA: TGTGCCAGCTTGCTACTGACGGACGTAAATCAGCCCCAGCATTTT. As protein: CASLLLTDVNQPQHF.

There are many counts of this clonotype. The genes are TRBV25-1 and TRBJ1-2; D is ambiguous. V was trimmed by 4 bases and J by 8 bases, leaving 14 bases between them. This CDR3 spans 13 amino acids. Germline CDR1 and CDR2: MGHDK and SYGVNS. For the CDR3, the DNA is TGTGCCAGCAGTGGGACCCCTCGGTTAGGCTACACCTTC. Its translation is CASSGTPRLGYTF.

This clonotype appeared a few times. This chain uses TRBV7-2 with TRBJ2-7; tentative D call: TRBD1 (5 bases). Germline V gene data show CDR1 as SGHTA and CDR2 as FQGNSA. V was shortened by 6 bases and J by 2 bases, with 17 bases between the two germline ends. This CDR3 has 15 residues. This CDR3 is CASREPRQGAYEQYF. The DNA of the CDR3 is TGTGCCAGCAGGGAACCCCGCCAGGGTGCCTACGAGCAGTACTTC.

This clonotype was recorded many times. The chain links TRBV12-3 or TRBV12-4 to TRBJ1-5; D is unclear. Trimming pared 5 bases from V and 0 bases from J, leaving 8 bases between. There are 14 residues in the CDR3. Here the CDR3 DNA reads TGTGCCAGCAGTAGTGGGAATAGCAATCAGCCCCAGCATTTT. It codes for CASSSGNSNQPQHF.

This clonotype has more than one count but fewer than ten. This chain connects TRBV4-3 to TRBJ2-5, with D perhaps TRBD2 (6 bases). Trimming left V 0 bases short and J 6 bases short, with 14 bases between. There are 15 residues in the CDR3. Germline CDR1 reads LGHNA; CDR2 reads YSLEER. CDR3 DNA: TGCGCCAGCAGCCAAGATGGGGCGGGATTGAAGACCCAGTACTTC. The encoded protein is CASSQDGAGLKTQYF.

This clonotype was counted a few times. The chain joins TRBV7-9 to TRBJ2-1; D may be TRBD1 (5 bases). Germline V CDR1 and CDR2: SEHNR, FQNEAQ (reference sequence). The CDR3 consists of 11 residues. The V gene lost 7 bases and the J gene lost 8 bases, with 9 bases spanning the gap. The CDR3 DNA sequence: TGTGCCAGCACTTTAGGGGATGAGCAGTTCTTC. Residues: CASTLGDEQFF. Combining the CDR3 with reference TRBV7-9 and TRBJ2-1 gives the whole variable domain DTGVSQNPRHKITKRGQNVTFRCDPISEHNRLYWYRQTLGQGPEFLTYFQNEAQLEKSRLLSDRFSAERPKGSFSTLEIQRTEQGDSAMYLCASTLGDEQFFGPGTRLTVL.

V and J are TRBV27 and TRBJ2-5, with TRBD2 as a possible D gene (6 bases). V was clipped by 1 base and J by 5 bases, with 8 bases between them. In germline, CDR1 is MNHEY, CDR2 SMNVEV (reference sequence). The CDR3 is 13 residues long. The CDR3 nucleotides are TGTGCCAGCAGTTTATTTGGGGGGGAGACCCAGTACTTC. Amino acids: CASSLFGGETQYF.

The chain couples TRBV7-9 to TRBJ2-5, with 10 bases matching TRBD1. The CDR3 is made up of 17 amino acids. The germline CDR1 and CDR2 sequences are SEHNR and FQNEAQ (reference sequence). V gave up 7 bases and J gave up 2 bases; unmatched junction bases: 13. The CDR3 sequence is CASNPPPGQGHQETQYF. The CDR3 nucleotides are TGTGCCAGCAACCCCCCTCCGGGACAGGGGCATCAAGAGACCCAGTACTTC. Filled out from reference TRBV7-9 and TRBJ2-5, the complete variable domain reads DTGVSQNPRHKITKRGQNVTFRCDPISEHNRLYWYRQTLGQGPEFLTYFQNEAQLEKSRLLSDRFSAERPKGSFSTLEIQRTEQGDSAMYLCASNPPPGQGHQETQYFGPGTRLLVL.

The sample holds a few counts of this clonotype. CDR3 amino acids: CSRTGTSVGYEQYF. The CDR3 DNA is TGCAGCCGGACCGGGACTAGCGTAGGCTACGAGCAGTACTTC. The genes are TRBV29-1 and TRBJ2-7; 10 bases are shared with TRBD2. The CDR3 totals 14 residues. The ends lost 8 bases at V and 3 bases at J; junction bases unmatched: 10. Germline CDR1 and CDR2: SQVTM and ANQGSEA.

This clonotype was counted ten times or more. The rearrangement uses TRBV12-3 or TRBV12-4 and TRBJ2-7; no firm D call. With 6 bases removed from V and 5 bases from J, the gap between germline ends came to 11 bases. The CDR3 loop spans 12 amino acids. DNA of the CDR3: TGTGCCAGCAGAGGGTCTAGGCACGAGCAGTACTTC. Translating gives CASRGSRHEQYF.

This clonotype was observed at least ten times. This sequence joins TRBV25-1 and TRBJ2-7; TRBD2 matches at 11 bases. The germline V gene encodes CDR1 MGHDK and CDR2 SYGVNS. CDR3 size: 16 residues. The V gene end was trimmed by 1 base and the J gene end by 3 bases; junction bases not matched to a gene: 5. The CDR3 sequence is CASSESGTSGIYEQYF. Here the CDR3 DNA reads TGTGCCAGCAGTGAATCTGGGACTAGCGGTATCTACGAGCAGTACTTC.

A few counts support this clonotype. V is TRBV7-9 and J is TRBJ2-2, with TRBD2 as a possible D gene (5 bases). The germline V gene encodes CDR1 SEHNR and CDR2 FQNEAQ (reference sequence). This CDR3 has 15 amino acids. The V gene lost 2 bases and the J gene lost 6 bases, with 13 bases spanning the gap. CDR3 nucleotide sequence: TGTGCCAGCAGCTTACAGTGGGAGTTATCCGGGGAGCTGTTTTTT. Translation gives CASSLQWELSGELFF.

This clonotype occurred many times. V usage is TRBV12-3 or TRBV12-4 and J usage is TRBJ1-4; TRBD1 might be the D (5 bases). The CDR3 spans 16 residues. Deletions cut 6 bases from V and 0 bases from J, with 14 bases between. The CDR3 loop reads CASRGGAASTNEKLFF. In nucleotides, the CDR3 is TGTGCCAGCAGGGGCGGGGCAGCTTCAACTAATGAAAAACTGTTTTTT.

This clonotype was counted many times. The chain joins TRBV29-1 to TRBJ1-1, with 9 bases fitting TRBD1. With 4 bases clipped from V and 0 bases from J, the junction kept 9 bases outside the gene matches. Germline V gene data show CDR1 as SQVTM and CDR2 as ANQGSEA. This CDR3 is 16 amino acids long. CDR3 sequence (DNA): TGCAGCGTTGGCATACAGGGGGCAGGGGTGAACACTGAAGCTTTCTTT. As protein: CSVGIQGAGVNTEAFF.

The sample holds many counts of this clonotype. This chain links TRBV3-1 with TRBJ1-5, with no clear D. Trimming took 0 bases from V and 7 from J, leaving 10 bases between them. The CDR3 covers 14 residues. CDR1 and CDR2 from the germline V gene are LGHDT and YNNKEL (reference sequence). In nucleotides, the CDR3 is TGTGCCAGCAGCCAAGACCATGCCAACCAGCCCCAGCATTTT. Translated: CASSQDHANQPQHF.

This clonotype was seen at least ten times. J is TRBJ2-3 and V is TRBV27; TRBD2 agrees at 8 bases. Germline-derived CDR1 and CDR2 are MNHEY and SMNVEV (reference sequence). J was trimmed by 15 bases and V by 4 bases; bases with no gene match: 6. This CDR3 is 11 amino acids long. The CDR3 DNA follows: TGTGCCAGCAGTTGGGCGGGAGGCGAATATTTT. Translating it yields CASSWAGGEYF.